Here is one T cell receptor (beta chain) with its context. The antigen it binds to is not known. No much larger clone exists at a distance of one base, and base qualities are not known. In total, over 600 healthy bone marrow donors made up the cohort. At the time of sampling, all cohort members were nominally healthy, though unrecorded immune exposures were likely present. The donor was CMV seronegative and belonged to the group of around 350 seronegative cohort members. A peripheral blood sample was provided by each donor, and peripheral blood mononuclear cells were used for TCR beta sequencing. Genomic DNA extraction from the blood cell samples was performed with the Qiagen DNeasy Blood Extraction Kit. The library came from the immunoSEQ multiplex PCR assay. For the multiplex PCR, a mixture combining 60 forward primers for TCR Vbeta segments and 13 reverse primers for TCR Jbeta segments was used. The CDR3 region of rearranged TCR beta genes was amplified from genomic DNA by a multiplex PCR assay. The amplified TCR beta libraries were sequenced on the Illumina HiSeq System as 87-base-pair reads. Concerning the study's data processing: In a later analysis, 77 million or so unique TCR beta chains were counted across the approximately 640 repertoires, and roughly 11 million of these chains were shared by at least two donors. To remove PCR and sequencing errors, raw reads were error-corrected and collapsed into unique sequences using a nearest-neighbor algorithm that merged closely related sequences. Alignment of CDR3 sequences to IMGT reference sequences was used to assign V, D and J gene segments. For a sequence to be retained, at least a six-nucleotide match to both a V gene segment and a J gene segment was required. Rearrangements were classified as productive when the CDR3 lacked stop codons and remained in frame with V and J, and all other rearrangements were classified as non-productive. CDR3 was defined according to IMGT convention as the region running from the second conserved V-encoded cysteine to the conserved J-encoded phenylalanine. Sequences without an unambiguous match to a single V gene segment were excluded from the earlier analysis of about 630 of the donors. An earlier analysis of a few hundred of the donors classified V segments as functional when productive rearrangements were above 56.7% and as segregating when the standard deviation between donors was above 5%. A statistical classification framework was built to diagnose cytomegalovirus status from the catalog of TCR beta chain sequences. In a later analysis, TCR nucleotide sequences were compared against IMGT/GENE-DB human TR gene sequences so that V and J genes could be assigned. In a later analysis, CDR3 sequences and most-parsimonious VDJ recombination scenarios were assigned using the TCRdist pipeline. In a later analysis, each TCR beta chain was defined by its CDR3 amino acid sequence together with its V-gene family, and reads lacking a unique V-gene family were excluded. In a later analysis, 550 to 650 highly shared, low-generation-probability nucleotide sequences were removed to address suspected cross-contamination and a sequencing artifact. A later analysis calculated a clonal expansion index for each public chain from normalized within-repertoire ranks of inferred template counts. In a later analysis, generation probabilities were computed using a VDJ recombination model fitted to out-of-frame rearrangements, and the results were checked against IGoR. Hypergeometric tests were used in a later analysis to score TCR-TCR, TCR-HLA and TCR-CMV co-occurrence, with a repertoire-size bias correction applied to the TCR pairs. A later analysis estimated false discovery rates by permuting HLA or CMV assignments 20 times. In a later analysis, co-occurring TCRs were grouped using DBSCAN, with TCRdist sequence similarity added in when clustering inside HLA-allele-positive subsets. Repertoires with fewer than 30,000 or more than 120,000 public chains were left out of co-occurrence clustering, as were several repertoires with anomalous nucleotide sharing. The immuneACCESS repertoire file appears here via TCRdb, limited to in-frame rearrangements. These files lack a portion of the clones; in checked studies, under half of the deficit traces to unresolved V genes, and the cause of the others is not known. D and trimming were read from the DNA, whereas the V and J calls and clone size are those reported in that table. In all, the sample holds some 96,000 clones, and 76% of those were seen once. The ten largest make up roughly 2% of the sample.

This specimen comes from a study of cytomegalovirus exposure and HLA in healthy donors (dated by TCRdb to 2016 to 2017). Regarding the study in general: According to an earlier analysis of several hundred of the donors, some 180 million T cells yielded over 90 million unique TCR beta sequences and approximately 280 Gb of sequence data. Approximately 300 gigabases of sequencing data and around 87 million unique TCR sequences were included in an early release covering 550 to 800 HLA-typed donors. Among the roughly 430 genotyped donors, around 81% belonged to the genetic ancestry cluster associated with self-reported Caucasian donors. The study was designed to test whether signatures of past pathogen exposure could be identified by cataloging public T cell receptors. The T cell repertoires of under 700 subjects were profiled by immunosequencing and related to cytomegalovirus serostatus. Along with the roughly 670-subject first cohort, a separate validation cohort of over a hundred different subjects was used. High-throughput TCR immunosequencing, statistical association of individual TCRs with disease status, and machine learning were combined to predict cytomegalovirus infection status. In a later analysis, previously published TCR beta repertoires from 670 or so donors were re-analyzed and high-resolution HLA genotyping was added so that TCR occurrence patterns could be studied. Rather than drawing on any new phenotypic data, the later analysis identified candidate immune exposures from TCR beta sequences and the way those sequences occurred across donors. An earlier analysis of several hundred of the donors used high-throughput TCR beta sequencing to judge whether each TCR beta V gene segment behaved as functional or pseudogenic. Donor age, sex, ethnicity and CMV serostatus were collected together with the repertoire data. In a later genetic analysis, genome-wide SNP genotypes for about 60% of the 666 donors were used, and that subset was treated as a discovery cohort. All discovery cohort repertoires had been generated on a single sequencing platform. HLA typing covered class I and class II loci at four-digit resolution. The number of typed donors differed by locus: 629-630 for A, B, C, DRB1 and DQB1; 522 for DQA1; 600 to 610 for DPA1; and 400 to 480 for DPB1. A few DR-DQ haplotypes were treated as single units for association and clustering because of strong linkage in the cohort. Across some 400 genotyped donors of the cohort, an average of about 250,000 unique TCR beta nucleotide sequences per donor were sequenced, and roughly a sixth of those sequences were non-productive.

Trimming accounts for 1 base at V and 4 bases at J, while the number of junction bases matched to no gene is 12. CDR1 and CDR2, per the germline V gene, are LGHNA and YSLEER. The CDR3 runs 19 amino acids, cysteine and phenylalanine included. Solely the CDR3 DNA is kept, with 57 bases framed from the first base. The full study reports these points: A cluster of highly shared sequence variants was judged likely to represent a technical artifact of the sequencing pipeline. According to a later analysis, parvovirus B19, influenza, CMV and Epstein-Barr virus appeared linked to several top co-occurrence clusters. In both the original and validation cohorts, the classifier was reported to diagnose cytomegalovirus status with high specificity and sensitivity. Immune exposure information for the cohort was limited to CMV serostatus. A later genetic analysis associated a missense DCLRE1C variant with V-gene and J-gene trimming of TCR beta chains, and an independent cohort replicated the association. In an earlier analysis of around 600 of the donors, most TCR beta V segments appeared in productive rearrangements about 87% or about 30% of the time, broadly matching IMGT annotations. A further reported finding was that TCR beta sequences accurately predicted the HLA-A and HLA-B alleles for most subjects in the first cohort. A later analysis found that most CMV-associated TCR beta chains appeared HLA-restricted, with HLA associations seemingly driven largely by CMV exposure. Because counts were too low, about 18 rarely observed V segments, including chromosome 9 orphons, were excluded from the earlier analysis of about 500 of the donors. According to a later genetic analysis, donors in an Asian-associated ancestry cluster had fewer N-insertions in productive TCRs than the approximately 670-donor mean. A total of 150 to 200 TCR beta chains were listed by the study as associated with cytomegalovirus. It was suggested by the authors that the approach could potentially be generalized to other disease states and immunological phenotypes. The 87-base-pair reads could not distinguish some IMGT-functional V segments, including TRBV6-2 and TRBV6-3, so those segments were excluded. According to a later analysis, TCR association rates differed among HLA loci, with DRB1 alleles showing the most associated TCRs and HLA-C alleles showing the fewest. Linkage disequilibrium might explain the correlated functional status among segregating V segments, but an unknown experimental factor could not be excluded. In a later analysis, HLA-associated TCR beta chains showed more clonal expansion and lower generation probabilities than non-associated chains that were equally common. The presence/absence analyses assumed that sequencing depth was roughly uniform across donors, and that assumption may not be true. While some public TCRs were present in many individuals, most TCR sequences turned up only very rarely across donors. Specific HLA alleles were associated with over 15,000 TCR beta sequences at a false discovery rate of 0.05 in a later analysis. This cohort had only TCR beta chains sequenced, and the lack of alpha or paired-chain data limited which features could be detected. Because some donors lacked HLA typing at each locus, the association tests relied only on the typed subset. When HLA alleles, especially DR and DQ, strongly co-occurred, attributing TCR associations to individual alleles was difficult. Three of the identified cytomegalovirus-associated TCR beta chains were confirmed in vitro to be specific for cytomegalovirus antigens.

Sequencing was performed on PBMCs. The V and J segments used are TRBV4-3 and TRBJ2-3; 12 central bases correspond to TRBD2. This sequence originates from a man aged 35 to 55 in good health and CMV-seronegative. The CDR3 protein: CASSQVTSGRMAASDTQYF. The sequenced DNA: TGCGCCAGCAGCCAAGTCACTAGCGGGAGGATGGCCGCTTCAGATACGCAGTATTTT.